This T cell receptor beta chain stems from a study of blood T cells in healthy people across ages. Study outcomes and limitations: Naive CD4+ cells and diversity were both higher in long-lived donors than in aged donors. A roughly linear fall in TCR beta diversity per million T cells was seen with increasing age. The diversity estimates, figures obtained from one million T cells, were considered underestimates.

Combining a sample-barcoded 5' primer with a J-beta primer mix, a second PCR ran for 7 to 11 cycles. TCRdb re-called the 5' RACE reads with MiXCR, one entry per CDR3 protein. The sample has roughly 650,000 distinct CDR3 sequences, less than 40% seen once; the top ten hold 15%. This clonotype appeared many times. Its antigen is undetermined. Sequenced material: blood. This TCR was recovered from a woman of 80 years or more in good health.

The CDR3 DNA reads as TGTGCCAGCAGCTCCCACCGGGGGGGCCTTGGCAATGAGCAGTTCTTC. This sequence encodes CASSSHRGGLGNEQFF. The chain has TRBV7-3 and TRBJ2-1; 8 nucleotides line up with TRBD2. The germline gives CDR1 SGHTA, CDR2 FQGTGA. The CDR3 is made up of 16 amino acids. J was trimmed by 6 bases and V by 4 bases; bases with no gene match: 11.